The clone carrying this T cell receptor (beta chain) has ten or more counts. Its antigen is unidentified. MiXCR, applied by TCRdb to the 5' RACE reads, yields one record per CDR3 protein. The table records under 45,000 distinct CDR3 sequences, approximately 5.9% of them present only once. The length of the CDR3 is 13 residues. The junction had 6 bases not matched to a gene; V was cut back by 3 bases and J by 8 bases. From germline, CDR1 is DFQATT and CDR2 SNEGSKA (reference sequence). The data derive from a study of early T cells in non-severe SARS-CoV-2 infection. As for the study in general: The chains were unpaired, and the sequenced material was bulk RNA from unsorted whole blood. Study outcomes and limitations: Clonotype matching in VDJdb favored anti-spike CD8 responses and did not capture private and CD4 specificities.

This chain links TRBV20-1 with TRBJ1-5, with 8 nucleotides matching TRBD1. This receptor was taken from an adult who was a healthcare worker with PCR-confirmed SARS-CoV-2 infection or an uninfected control (not recorded which). The source material was whole blood, sampled at baseline. CDR3 loop: CSARDRAAEPQHF. CDR3 in DNA: TGCAGTGCTAGGGACAGGGCGGCTGAGCCCCAGCATTTT.